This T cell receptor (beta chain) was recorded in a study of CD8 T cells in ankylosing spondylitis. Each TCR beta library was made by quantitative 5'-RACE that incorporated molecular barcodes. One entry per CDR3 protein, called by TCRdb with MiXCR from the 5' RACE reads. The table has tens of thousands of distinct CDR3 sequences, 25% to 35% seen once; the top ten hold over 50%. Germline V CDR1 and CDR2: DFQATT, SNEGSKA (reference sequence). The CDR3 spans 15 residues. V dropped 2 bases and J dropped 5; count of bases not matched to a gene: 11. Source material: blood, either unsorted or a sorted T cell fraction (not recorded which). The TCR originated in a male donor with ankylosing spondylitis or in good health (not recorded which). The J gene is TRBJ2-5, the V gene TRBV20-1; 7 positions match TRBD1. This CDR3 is CSARIEQGTSETQYF. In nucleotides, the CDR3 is TGCAGTGCTAGAATTGAACAGGGGACGTCGGAGACCCAGTACTTC.